This is a list of T cell receptor beta chains from one sample in a study of blood T cell repertoires in COVID-19. Generated by immunoSEQ multiplex PCR, the TCRdb table keeps only in-frame clones and is missing some. Here the sample spans tens of thousands of clones, around three quarters being singletons. The sample was peripheral blood. All receptors come from a woman of 80 years or more with acute or convalescent COVID-19. The CDR3 runs from the conserved cysteine through the conserved F or W. The order of the fields is clone size, D gene, CDR3 length, J gene, V gene, CDR3 DNA, CDR3 protein. A D gene is named only where the DNA matches it firmly. For some rows the clone size is stated as once, few or many, or as a class when expanded; others skip it.

clone_size: NA; d_call: NA; cdr3_length: 15; j_call: TRBJ2-5; v_call: TRBV5-4; cdr3_nt: TGTGCCAGCAGCAGAGAGGCCGCCCCCCAAGAGACCCAGTACTTC; cdr3_aa: CASSREAAPQETQYF
clone_size: NA; d_call: TRBD1; cdr3_length: 15; j_call: TRBJ1-5; v_call: TRBV27; cdr3_nt: TGTGCCAGCAGTAAACGACAGGGGATGGATCAGCCCCAGCATTTT; cdr3_aa: CASSKRQGMDQPQHF
clone_size: few; d_call: TRBD1; cdr3_length: 15; j_call: TRBJ1-5; v_call: TRBV10-3; cdr3_nt: TGTGCCATCAGTGCTGGGGGACAGGGCAATCAGCCCCAGCATTTT; cdr3_aa: CAISAGGQGNQPQHF
clone_size: NA; d_call: TRBD1; cdr3_length: 16; j_call: TRBJ1-4; v_call: TRBV28; cdr3_nt: TGTGCCAGCAGTTTCCAGGGACAGGGTAGAGGTGAAAAACTGTTTTTT; cdr3_aa: CASSFQGQGRGEKLFF
clone_size: few; d_call: TRBD1; cdr3_length: 15; j_call: TRBJ1-2; v_call: TRBV15; cdr3_nt: TGTGCCACCAGCATACCGGGACAGGGTTTTAAGGGCTACACCTTC; cdr3_aa: CATSIPGQGFKGYTF
clone_size: NA; d_call: NA; cdr3_length: 13; j_call: TRBJ1-4; v_call: TRBV7-6; cdr3_nt: TGTGCCAGCAGCCGCCGCCGGGATGAAAAACTGTTTTTT; cdr3_aa: CASSRRRDEKLFF
clone_size: NA; d_call: TRBD1; cdr3_length: 16; j_call: TRBJ1-4; v_call: TRBV5-4; cdr3_nt: TGTGCCAGCCAACCCGGGGACAGCTCAGGAAGTGAAAAACTGTTTTTT; cdr3_aa: CASQPGDSSGSEKLFF
clone_size: NA; d_call: NA; cdr3_length: 15; j_call: TRBJ1-5; v_call: TRBV19; cdr3_nt: TGTGCCAGTAGCCTCAGGGGCTCCAGCAATCAGCCCCAGCATTTT; cdr3_aa: CASSLRGSSNQPQHF
clone_size: once; d_call: TRBD2; cdr3_length: 17; j_call: TRBJ2-2; v_call: TRBV7-6; cdr3_nt: TGTGCCAGCAGCTTCGCCGCCGGGACTACTAACACCGGGGAGCTGTTTTTT; cdr3_aa: CASSFAAGTTNTGELFF
clone_size: NA; d_call: NA; cdr3_length: 13; j_call: TRBJ2-1; v_call: TRBV27; cdr3_nt: TGTGCCAGCAGTTCGTATAATGTTTATGAGCAGTTCTTC; cdr3_aa: CASSSYNVYEQFF
clone_size: NA; d_call: TRBD1; cdr3_length: 11; j_call: TRBJ2-1; v_call: TRBV20-1; cdr3_nt: TGCAGTGCAGCACCGACAGGGGAGCAGTTCTTC; cdr3_aa: CSAAPTGEQFF